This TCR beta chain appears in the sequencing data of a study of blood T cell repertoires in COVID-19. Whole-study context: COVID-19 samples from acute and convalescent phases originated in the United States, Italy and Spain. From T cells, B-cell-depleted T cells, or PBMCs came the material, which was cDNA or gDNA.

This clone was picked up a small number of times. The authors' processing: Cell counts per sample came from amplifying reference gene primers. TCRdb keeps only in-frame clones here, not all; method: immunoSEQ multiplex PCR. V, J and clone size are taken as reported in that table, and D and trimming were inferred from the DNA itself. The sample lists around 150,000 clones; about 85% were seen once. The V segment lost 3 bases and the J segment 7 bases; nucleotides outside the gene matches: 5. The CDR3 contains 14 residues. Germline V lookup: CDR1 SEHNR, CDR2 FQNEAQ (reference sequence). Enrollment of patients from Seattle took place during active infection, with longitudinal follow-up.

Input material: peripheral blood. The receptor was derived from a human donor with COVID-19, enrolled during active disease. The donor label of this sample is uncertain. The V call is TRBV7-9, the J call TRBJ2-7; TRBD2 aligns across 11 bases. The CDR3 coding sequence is TGTGCCAGCAGCTTGAGCCTAGCGGGAGGAGAGCAGTACTTC. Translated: CASSLSLAGGEQYF.